This T cell receptor beta chain originates from a study of blood T cell repertoires in COVID-19. Study-wide background: Samples came from the United States, Italy and Spain, spanning acute and convalescent COVID-19. Nucleic acid was either cDNA or gDNA, and it came from T cells, B-cell-depleted T cells, or PBMCs.

V lost 4 bases to trimming and J lost 3 bases, with 10 bases between them. The CDR3 spans 13 residues. Germline V gene lookup returns CDR1 GTSNPN and CDR2 SVGIG (reference sequence). The data were produced by immunoSEQ multiplex PCR, yet TCRdb's version contains in-frame clones alone and is incomplete. The sample includes some 250,000 clones, roughly 90% of them seen just once. The chain couples TRBV30 to TRBJ1-3; D is perhaps TRBD1 (5 bases). The sample taken for sequencing was peripheral blood. The clonotype comes from a woman in her twenties or thirties with acute or convalescent COVID-19. The CDR3 loop reads CAWTGGDGNTIYF. The CDR3 bases are TGTGCCTGGACGGGGGGAGATGGAAACACCATATATTTT.